Reported below is one T cell receptor beta chain. The data were obtained in a study of blood T cell repertoires in COVID-19. About the study: Samples of COVID-19 (acute and convalescent) were obtained from the United States, Italy and Spain. PBMCs, B-cell-depleted T cells, or T cells were the source of the cDNA or gDNA that made up the material.

Germline CDR1 and CDR2: SNHLY and FYNNEI. V dropped 5 bases and J dropped 5 bases, with 6 bases sitting between them. The CDR3 is made up of 11 amino acids. Authors' processing steps: Researchers report that nucleated cell counts were estimated from reference gene primer amplification. The repertoire was sequenced with immunoSEQ multiplex PCR; TCRdb's copy has only in-frame clones and lacks some. V and J calls and clone size are given by that table; D and trimming were obtained from the DNA. The profile covers around 300,000 clones, with approximately 85% appearing a single time and approximately 8.8% taken by the ten largest.

The TCR originated in a man between 18 and 35 years old with active or convalescent COVID-19. The sequenced material came from peripheral blood. This chain uses TRBV2 with TRBJ1-2; D unresolved. The CDR3 coding sequence is TGTGCCAGCAGTATCCTTTATGGCTACACCTTC. This translates into CASSILYGYTF.